The clone carrying this T cell receptor (beta chain) occurred many times. Antigen: not known. V was pared by 0 bases and J by 2 bases, with 5 bases between. Germline V gene sequence: CDR1 SGHTA, CDR2 FQGNSA. This CDR3 has 13 amino acids. The data were taken from a study of Graves' ophthalmopathy and Graves' hyperthyroidism. Findings of the study overall: With 70.59% sensitivity and about 72% specificity, the model predicted ophthalmopathy progression.

RNA transcripts were the source from which TCR beta CDR3 regions were amplified. RT-PCR with HTBI primers came first, then second-round multiplex PCR. Each CDR3 protein gets one entry after TCRdb re-called the multiplex PCR reads with MiXCR. The sample lists 350,000 to 400,000 distinct CDR3 sequences; 15% to 19% were seen once. This TCR came from a woman aged 18-29 years with stable Graves' hyperthyroidism. The chain is built from TRBV7-2 and TRBJ2-7; D gene ambiguous. The material sequenced was peripheral blood. The CDR3 region has the DNA TGTGCCAGCAGCTTAGCCACCACCTACGAGCAGTACTTC. Residues: CASSLATTYEQYF.